The TCR beta chain under discussion was sequenced for a study of blood T cell repertoires in COVID-19. CDR3 length: 15 amino acids. Germline trimming cut 4 bases from V and 0 bases from J; bases unmatched to any gene: 3. The germline gives CDR1 KGHDR, CDR2 SFDVKD. Sequenced by immunoSEQ multiplex PCR; TCRdb stores in-frame clones only, minus some. The top ten clones hold around 3% of a sample with about 110,000 clones, approximately 90% of them seen once. This clonotype was obtained from a woman in her forties or fifties with acute or convalescent COVID-19. Sequencing was performed on peripheral blood. The V and J genes are TRBV24-1 and TRBJ2-5; 8 nucleotides align to TRBD1. The CDR3 reads CATSERQGYQETQYF. CDR3 nucleotides: TGTGCCACCAGTGAACGACAGGGGTACCAAGAGACCCAGTACTTC.